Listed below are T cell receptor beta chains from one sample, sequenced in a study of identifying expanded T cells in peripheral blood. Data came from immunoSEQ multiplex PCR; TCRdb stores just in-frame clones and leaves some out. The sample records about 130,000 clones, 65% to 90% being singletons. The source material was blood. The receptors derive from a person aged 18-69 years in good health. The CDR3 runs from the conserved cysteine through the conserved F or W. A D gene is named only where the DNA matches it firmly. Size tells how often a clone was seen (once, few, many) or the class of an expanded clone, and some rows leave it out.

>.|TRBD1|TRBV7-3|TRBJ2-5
TGTGCCAGCAGCTACGGGACAGGGCGAGGGACCCAGTACTTC
CASSYGTGRGTQYF
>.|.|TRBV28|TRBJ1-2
TGTGCCAGCAGTTCCCCGGGAGGGGATAATAACTATGGCTACACCTTC
CASSSPGGDNNYGYTF
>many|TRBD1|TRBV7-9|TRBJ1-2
TGTGCCAGCAGCCCGCGACAGGGCGGCTCTTCATACACCTTC
CASSPRQGGSSYTF
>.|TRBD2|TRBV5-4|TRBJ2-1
TGTGCCAGCAGCGCGGGACTAGCGGGGGCTAATGAGCAGTTCTTC
CASSAGLAGANEQFF
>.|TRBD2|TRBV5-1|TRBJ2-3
TGCGCCAGCAGCCTAAGACTAGCGGGTGGAACAGATACGCAGTATTTT
CASSLRLAGGTDTQYF
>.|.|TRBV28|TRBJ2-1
TGTGCCAGCAGTGACAACCTCTTTCGGTTCTTC
CASSDNLFRFF
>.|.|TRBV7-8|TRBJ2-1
TGTGCCAGCAGCCGACAGAGGAGCTCCTACAATGAGCAGTTCTTC
CASSRQRSSYNEQFF
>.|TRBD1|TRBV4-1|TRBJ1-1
TGCGCCAGCGGACCGACAGGGGGCTTGACTGAAGCTTTCTTT
CASGPTGGLTEAFF
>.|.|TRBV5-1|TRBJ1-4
TGCGCCAGCAGCTTGGAGAGGGATGAAAAACTGTTTTTT
CASSLERDEKLFF
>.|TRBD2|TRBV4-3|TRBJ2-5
TGCGCCAGCAGCCAAGAAGGCGGGGGGCCAGGAGAGACCCAGTACTTC
CASSQEGGGPGETQYF
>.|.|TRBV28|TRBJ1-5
TGTGCCAGCACTCGTCACCTTAGCAATCAGCCCCAGCATTTT
CASTRHLSNQPQHF
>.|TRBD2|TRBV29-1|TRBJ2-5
TGCAGCGTTTCCTTGCTAGCGGGGGTTCTCCAAGAGACCCAGTACTTC
CSVSLLAGVLQETQYF
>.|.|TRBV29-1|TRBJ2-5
TGCAGCGGGGCCCGGGACGGCCCCCGGACCCAGTACTTC
CSGARDGPRTQYF
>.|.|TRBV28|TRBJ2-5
TGTGCCAGCAGTACAGAGGGTAGGGTTTTTCAAGAGACCCAGTACTTC
CASSTEGRVFQETQYF
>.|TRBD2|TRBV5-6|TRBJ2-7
TGTGCCAGCAGCTTGGTGGGTAGCGGGAGCTACGAGCAGTACTTC
CASSLVGSGSYEQYF
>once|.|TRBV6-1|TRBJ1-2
TGTGCCAGCAGTGAATCAGGGCGAGCATACTATGGCTACACCTTC
CASSESGRAYYGYTF
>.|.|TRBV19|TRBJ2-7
TGTGCCACCGGACAGTCCTACGAGCAGTACTTC
CATGQSYEQYF
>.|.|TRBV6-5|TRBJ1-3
TGTGCCAGGGACGGCAACCGAAACACCATATATTTT
CARDGNRNTIYF
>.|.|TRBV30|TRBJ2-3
TGTGCCTGGAGTGTACAAGTCGGGGCCCAGACAGATACGCAGTATTTT
CAWSVQVGAQTDTQYF
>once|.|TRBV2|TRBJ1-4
TGTGCCAGCAGTGAGGGGCGTCGCGTCGTCCGGGGACTTAATGAAAAACTGTTTTTT
CASSEGRRVVRGLNEKLFF
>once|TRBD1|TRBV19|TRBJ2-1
TGTGCCAGTAGTATGGACAGGGGAAACAATGAGCAGTTCTTC
CASSMDRGNNEQFF
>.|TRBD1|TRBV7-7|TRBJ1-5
TGTGCCAGCAGCTTAGGGGGGACAGGACTTAATCAGCCCCAGCATTTT
CASSLGGTGLNQPQHF
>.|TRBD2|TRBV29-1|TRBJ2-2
TGCAGCGTCGGCCCTAAACTAGCGGGGGACGCGAACACCGGGGAGCTGTTTTTT
CSVGPKLAGDANTGELFF
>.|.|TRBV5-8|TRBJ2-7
TGTGCCAGCAGCTTGGTTGCCACCTACGAGCAGTACTTC
CASSLVATYEQYF
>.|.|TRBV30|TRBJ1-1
TGTGCCTGGAGTCTCCACGTTTGGTCTGAAGCTTTCTTT
CAWSLHVWSEAFF
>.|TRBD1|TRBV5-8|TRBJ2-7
TGTGCCAGCCAACCGGGACAGACACCAAACTACGAGCAGTACTTC
CASQPGQTPNYEQYF
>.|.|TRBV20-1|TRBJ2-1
TGCAGTGCCCCGGACTACAATGAGCAGTTCTTC
CSAPDYNEQFF
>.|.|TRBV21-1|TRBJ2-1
TGTGCCAGCAACCCCACTCGCGGAAGCTCCTACAATGAGCAGTTCTTC
CASNPTRGSSYNEQFF
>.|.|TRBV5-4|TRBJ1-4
TGTGCCAGCAGCCCCAGGGGAGGGACTAATGAAAAACTGTTTTTT
CASSPRGGTNEKLFF
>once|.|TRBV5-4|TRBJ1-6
TGTGCCAGCAGCACACACCGGGCCCTAAATTCACCCCTCCACTTT
CASSTHRALNSPLHF
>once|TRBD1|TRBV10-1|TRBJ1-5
TGCGCCAGCAATCCACAGGGGGTTCAGCCCCAGCATTTT
CASNPQGVQPQHF
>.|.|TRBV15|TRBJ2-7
TGTGCCACCAGCAGAGGCAGGATCGGGGGAGTTACCTACGAGCAGTACTTC
CATSRGRIGGVTYEQYF
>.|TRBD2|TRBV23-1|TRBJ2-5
TGCGCCAGCAGTCAATCGCCCACTAGCGCGAGCCAAGAGACCCAGTACTTC
CASSQSPTSASQETQYF
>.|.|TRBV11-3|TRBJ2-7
TGTGCCAGCAGCCACGAGCAGTACTTC
CASSHEQYF
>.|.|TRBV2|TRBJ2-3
TGTGCCAGTACGAGTGGTACGCAGTATTTT
CASTSGTQYF
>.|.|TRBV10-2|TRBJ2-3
TGCGCCAGCAGTGAGGGTAGGACAGATACGCAGTATTTT
CASSEGRTDTQYF
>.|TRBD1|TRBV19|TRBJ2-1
TGTGCCAGTAGTGACGACAGGGGGAGCGAGCAGTTCTTC
CASSDDRGSEQFF
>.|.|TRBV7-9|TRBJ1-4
TGTGCCAGCAGCTTAGGGACGGCTAATGAAAAACTGTTTTTT
CASSLGTANEKLFF
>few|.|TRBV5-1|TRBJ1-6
TGCGCCAGCAGCTTGGACCGGAGTGGGTCACCCCTCCACTTT
CASSLDRSGSPLHF
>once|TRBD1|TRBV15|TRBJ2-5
TGTGCCACCAGCACCCCTGGACAGGAAGAGACCCAGTACTTC
CATSTPGQEETQYF
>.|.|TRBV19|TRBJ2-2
TGTGCCAGTAGTATGATAGTCGGGGGCCGAGCGAACACCGGGGAGCTGTTTTTT
CASSMIVGGRANTGELFF
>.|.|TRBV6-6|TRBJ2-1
TGTGCCAGCAGCCGCTACAATGAGCAGTTCTTC
CASSRYNEQFF
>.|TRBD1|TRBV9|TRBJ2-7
TGTGCCAGCAGCGCCGGGACAGCTGGCGAGCAGTACTTC
CASSAGTAGEQYF
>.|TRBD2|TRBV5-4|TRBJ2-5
TGTGCCAGCAGCTTGGGTCTAGCGGGAGTGGAAGAGACCCAGTACTTC
CASSLGLAGVEETQYF
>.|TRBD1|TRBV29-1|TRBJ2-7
TGCAGCGTTGAAGGACAGGGCCGATATTACTTC
CSVEGQGRYYF